The clone carrying this TCR beta chain occurred a few times. Antigen unknown. The donors gave bone marrow, and they were healthy. This sample was included in a study of cytomegalovirus exposure and HLA in healthy donors. Study details: In terms of ancestry, the Caucasian-associated cluster contained 81% of the approximately 420 genotyped donors. Study observations and caveats: Presence/absence analyses took donor sequencing depth as roughly uniform.

The germline CDR1 and CDR2 sequences are MNHNY and SVGAGI (reference sequence). The V gene lost 5 bases and the J gene lost 7 bases, with 20 bases spanning the gap. The CDR3 covers 15 residues. The PCR had 60 Vbeta and 13 Jbeta primers. Method: immunoSEQ multiplex PCR; TCRdb's copy keeps in-frame clones and lacks some. The data show more than 95,000 clones, with roughly 13% seen just once and around 16% held by the top ten. The chain has TRBV6-6 and TRBJ1-1; a weak D match, TRBD1 (6 bases). This TCR was sampled from a man in his forties in good health and CMV-seropositive. Sequencing was performed on PBMCs. In DNA form, the CDR3 reads TGTGCCAGCAGTCAAAATACAGGGCGAAGCGGTGAAGCTTTCTTT. Translation: CASSQNTGRSGEAFF.